The sequence of this T cell receptor beta chain was determined in a study of cytomegalovirus exposure and HLA in healthy donors. At the level of the study: Across 300 to 400 genotyped donors, 81% landed in the Caucasian-associated ancestry cluster. General observations from the study: Most of the CMV-associated TCR beta chains (in a later analysis) appeared to be HLA-restricted. In vitro assays verified that a few CMV-associated chains recognized CMV antigens specifically. Earlier results showed most TCR beta V segments being productive about 87% or about 30% of the time.

The CDR3 loop spans 17 amino acids. With V trimmed by 1 base and J by 4 bases, 9 bases remained unmatched. Per the germline V gene, CDR1 is MDHEN and CDR2 is SYDVKM. Both 60 Vbeta primers and 13 Jbeta primers went into the PCR. Generated by immunoSEQ multiplex PCR, the TCRdb table keeps only in-frame clones and is missing some. This sample lists some 120,000 clones; its ten largest clones have over 0.8%. As to this clone: Its antigen remains unknown.

The sequenced material came from PBMCs. The chain uses TRBV28 and TRBJ1-5; TRBD1 aligns across 8 bases. This TCR was recovered from a man younger than 35 in good health and CMV-seronegative. CDR3 in amino acids: CASSLSGGGNWNQPQHF. Here the CDR3 DNA reads TGTGCCAGCAGTTTATCAGGGGGCGGGAATTGGAATCAGCCCCAGCATTTT. The full variable domain, with the rest looked up from reference TRBV28 and TRBJ1-5, is DVKVTQSSRYLVKRTGEKVFLECVQDMDHENMFWYRQDPGLGLRLIYFSYDVKMKEKGDIPEGYSVSREKKERFSLILESASTNQTSMYLCASSLSGGGNWNQPQHFGDGTRLSIL.